These T cell receptor beta chains were read from a single sample in a study of T-cell memory formation after mild COVID-19. TCRdb re-called the 5' RACE reads through MiXCR, storing one row per CDR3 protein. The sample includes about 350,000 distinct CDR3 sequences, around a fifth of them seen just once. The specimen was PBMCs or a T cell subset sorted from them (not recorded which). The source is a man aged 18 to 30 who had mild COVID-19 (a few samples of this study predate the infection). Cell type and time point are not known. Both conserved end residues are part of each CDR3. D genes are given only for firm matches. Expanded clones get a size class; other rows say once, few or many, or leave the size out.

v_gene: TRBV6-5; j_gene: TRBJ2-4; abundance: NA; d_gene: TRBD2; CDR3aa: CASSYPGGNIQYF; CDR3nt: TGTGCCAGCAGTTACCCCGGGGGGAACATTCAGTACTTC
v_gene: TRBV7-9; j_gene: TRBJ1-6; abundance: NA; d_gene: NA; CDR3aa: CASSLVTGTPGNSPLHF; CDR3nt: TGTGCCAGCAGCTTGGTGACAGGAACGCCGGGCAATTCACCCCTCCACTTT
v_gene: TRBV3-1; j_gene: TRBJ1-1; abundance: NA; d_gene: NA; CDR3aa: CASSQAGARTEAFF; CDR3nt: TGTGCCAGCAGCCAAGCGGGGGCGCGAACTGAAGCTTTCTTT
v_gene: TRBV6-6; j_gene: TRBJ2-1; abundance: NA; d_gene: TRBD1; CDR3aa: CASSKGQGVINEQFF; CDR3nt: TGTGCCAGCAGTAAGGGACAGGGGGTCATCAATGAGCAGTTCTTC
v_gene: TRBV6-2/TRBV6-3; j_gene: TRBJ1-2; abundance: few; d_gene: NA; CDR3aa: CATDSSTTYGYTF; CDR3nt: TGTGCCACCGACAGTTCCACGACCTATGGCTACACCTTC
v_gene: TRBV18; j_gene: TRBJ1-5; abundance: NA; d_gene: NA; CDR3aa: CASSKGRVDRNQPQHF; CDR3nt: TGTGCCAGCTCAAAGGGCAGGGTTGATCGCAATCAGCCCCAGCATTTT
v_gene: TRBV7-3; j_gene: TRBJ2-6; abundance: few; d_gene: NA; CDR3aa: CASSLVTANSGANVLTF; CDR3nt: TGTGCCAGCAGCCTCGTGACAGCCAACTCTGGGGCCAACGTCCTGACTTTC
v_gene: TRBV20-1; j_gene: TRBJ1-1; abundance: few; d_gene: NA; CDR3aa: CSAKDATVNTEAFF; CDR3nt: TGCAGTGCTAAGGATGCGACCGTGAACACTGAAGCTTTCTTT
v_gene: TRBV7-9; j_gene: TRBJ1-4; abundance: NA; d_gene: NA; CDR3aa: CASSRGTPTNEKLFF; CDR3nt: TGTGCCAGCAGCCGCGGGACACCAACTAATGAAAAACTGTTTTTT
v_gene: TRBV3-1; j_gene: TRBJ1-2; abundance: many; d_gene: NA; CDR3aa: CASSQGPYYGYTF; CDR3nt: TGTGCCAGCAGCCAGGGACCCTACTATGGCTACACCTTC
v_gene: TRBV3-1; j_gene: TRBJ2-5; abundance: NA; d_gene: NA; CDR3aa: CASSHLGQETQYF; CDR3nt: TGTGCCAGCAGCCACCTCGGACAAGAGACCCAGTACTTC
v_gene: TRBV5-1; j_gene: TRBJ1-4; abundance: few; d_gene: NA; CDR3aa: CASSLAAYSSNEKLFF; CDR3nt: TGCGCCAGCAGCTTGGCCGCTTACAGCAGTAATGAAAAACTGTTTTTT
v_gene: TRBV5-1; j_gene: TRBJ1-1; abundance: few; d_gene: NA; CDR3aa: CASSPREGTEAFF; CDR3nt: TGCGCCAGCAGCCCACGGGAAGGCACTGAAGCTTTCTTT
v_gene: TRBV6-5; j_gene: TRBJ1-6; abundance: NA; d_gene: TRBD1; CDR3aa: CASSYTGTADSPLHF; CDR3nt: TGTGCCAGCAGTTACACCGGGACAGCGGATTCACCCCTCCACTTT
v_gene: TRBV4-1; j_gene: TRBJ1-1; abundance: few; d_gene: TRBD1; CDR3aa: CASSPRQGVVTEAFF; CDR3nt: TGCGCCAGCAGCCCGCGACAGGGGGTGGTTACTGAAGCTTTCTTT
v_gene: TRBV5-5; j_gene: TRBJ1-2; abundance: NA; d_gene: NA; CDR3aa: CASSLRTDIPGYGYTF; CDR3nt: TGTGCCAGCAGCTTGAGGACGGACATCCCTGGCTATGGCTACACCTTC
v_gene: TRBV5-1; j_gene: TRBJ1-3; abundance: few; d_gene: NA; CDR3aa: CASSLGASGNTIYF; CDR3nt: TGCGCCAGCAGCTTGGGAGCGTCTGGAAACACCATATATTTT
v_gene: TRBV6-2/TRBV6-3; j_gene: TRBJ1-5; abundance: few; d_gene: TRBD1; CDR3aa: CASSGQGRDQPQHF; CDR3nt: TGTGCCAGCAGTGGACAGGGCCGGGACCAGCCCCAGCATTTT
v_gene: TRBV27; j_gene: TRBJ2-7; abundance: few; d_gene: TRBD1; CDR3aa: CASSLSWTGFHEQYF; CDR3nt: TGTGCCAGCAGTTTATCGTGGACAGGGTTCCACGAGCAGTACTTC
v_gene: TRBV2; j_gene: TRBJ2-7; abundance: NA; d_gene: TRBD1; CDR3aa: CASSEGGQGTYEQYF; CDR3nt: TGTGCCAGCAGTGAAGGGGGACAGGGGACCTACGAGCAGTACTTC
v_gene: TRBV5-6; j_gene: TRBJ2-3; abundance: NA; d_gene: NA; CDR3aa: CASSLATWGLADTQYF; CDR3nt: TGTGCCAGCAGCTTGGCTACTTGGGGTTTAGCAGATACGCAGTATTTT
v_gene: TRBV7-2; j_gene: TRBJ2-2; abundance: NA; d_gene: NA; CDR3aa: CASGWITGELFF; CDR3nt: TGTGCCAGCGGGTGGATCACCGGGGAGCTGTTTTTT
v_gene: TRBV7-2; j_gene: TRBJ1-5; abundance: NA; d_gene: NA; CDR3aa: CASSLAGYNQPQHF; CDR3nt: TGTGCCAGCAGCTTAGCAGGGTACAATCAGCCCCAGCATTTT
v_gene: TRBV25-1; j_gene: TRBJ1-2; abundance: once; d_gene: TRBD1; CDR3aa: CASSEDRTGGAGKYGYTF; CDR3nt: TGTGCCAGCAGTGAGGACAGGACAGGGGGCGCGGGAAAATATGGCTACACCTTC
v_gene: TRBV7-9; j_gene: TRBJ2-5; abundance: few; d_gene: NA; CDR3aa: CATAVSQETQYF; CDR3nt: TGTGCCACCGCGGTGAGCCAAGAGACCCAGTACTTC
v_gene: TRBV6-5; j_gene: TRBJ1-2; abundance: NA; d_gene: TRBD1; CDR3aa: CASRTLRTGKGYTF; CDR3nt: TGTGCCAGCAGAACCCTTAGGACAGGAAAAGGCTACACCTTC